Below, 20 T cell receptor beta chains from the same sample are listed, as sequenced in a study of T cells in tuberculosis. Clones were sequenced by immunoSEQ multiplex PCR, and TCRdb holds only the in-frame ones, with some missing. The table lists more than 35,000 clones, 90% to 95% of them singletons. The source material was PBMCs. These receptors came from a donor aged 10-30 years with latent tuberculosis or without tuberculosis infection. Some clones in this sample may be carry-over from other donors' samples.

The V call is TRBV7-9, the J call TRBJ2-2, with D perhaps matching TRBD1 (5 bases). The germline gives CDR1 SEHNR, CDR2 FQNEAQ (reference sequence). The length of the CDR3 is 14 residues. The germline V and J ends were trimmed by 0 bases and 6 bases, with 8 bases remaining between them. This chain's CDR3 is CASSLAAGPGELFF. CDR3 DNA sequence: TGTGCCAGCAGCTTAGCGGCAGGGCCCGGGGAGCTGTTTTTT. Combining the CDR3 with reference TRBV7-9 and TRBJ2-2 gives the whole variable domain DTGVSQNPRHKITKRGQNVTFRCDPISEHNRLYWYRQTLGQGPEFLTYFQNEAQLEKSRLLSDRFSAERPKGSFSTLEIQRTEQGDSAMYLCASSLAAGPGELFFGEGSRLTVL.

The rearrangement joins TRBV5-8 to TRBJ2-3, with a possible D match to TRBD1 (6 bases). CDR1 is SGHTS, CDR2 YDEGEE, per germline. The CDR3 consists of 15 residues. V shed 6 bases and J shed 6 bases, with 20 bases lying between them. The CDR3 sequence is CASTPGRGIVDTQYF. CDR3 sequence (DNA): TGTGCCAGCACCCCGGGAAGGGGGATTGTGGATACGCAGTATTTT.

V is TRBV4-3 and J is TRBJ2-1; 8 positions agree with TRBD2. The germline V gene has CDR1 LGHNA and CDR2 YSLEER. CDR3 length equals 21 residues. V lost 4 bases and J lost 3; bases outside the gene matches: 23. CDR3 residues: CASSPQKVSLTGGTLYNEQFF. CDR3 in DNA: TGCGCCAGCAGCCCACAGAAAGTCTCACTTACGGGGGGGACCCTCTACAATGAGCAGTTCTTC.

The gene calls are TRBV21-1 and TRBJ1-1; TRBD1 is the table's D call and was not checked against the DNA. TRBV21-1 is a documented pseudogene. This CDR3 is 16 amino acids long. The CDR3, as DNA: TGTGCCAGCACCATAGAGGGGGACAGTTTGAACACTGAAGCTTTCTTT. Its protein product is CASTIEGDSLNTEAFF.

V gene TRBV11-2 combines with J gene TRBJ2-2; D may be TRBD1 (6 bases). V dropped 6 bases and J dropped 4 bases, with 15 bases sitting between them. CDR3 length: 15 residues. Germline loops: CDR1 SGHAT, CDR2 FQNNGV. The CDR3 reads CASRSPGHSTGELFF. For the CDR3, the DNA is TGTGCCAGCAGGTCACCGGGACACAGCACCGGGGAGCTGTTTTTT.

This chain uses TRBV10-1 with TRBJ1-1, with D maybe TRBD1 (6 bases). The CDR3 sequence is 15 residues long. Germline V gives CDR1 WNHNN, CDR2 SYGVQD (reference sequence). Trimming stripped 8 bases from V and 0 bases from J, with 16 bases between. CDR3 in amino acids: CASSKQGQMNTEAFF. The CDR3 nucleotides read TGCGCCAGCTCTAAACAGGGTCAGATGAACACTGAAGCTTTCTTT.

This clone was seen just once. This chain joins TRBV18 and TRBJ1-1; D remains ambiguous. CDR1 KGHSH and CDR2 LQKENI come from the germline V gene. The CDR3 totals 14 residues. Trimming pared 2 bases from V and 3 bases from J, leaving 10 bases between. The CDR3 sequence: CASSPRSLDTEAFF. In DNA, the CDR3 is TGTGCCAGCTCACCAAGGAGCTTAGACACTGAAGCTTTCTTT.

With respect to this clone: Given the absence of the conserved phenylalanine or tryptophan at the CDR3 end, a read error is likely. It is unclear where the CDR3 begins or ends on the DNA, so no DNA is shown, and the CDR3 is as TCRdb lists it. J is TRBJ2-7 and V is TRBV5-1; the D call in the table, TRBD1, was not verified against the DNA. Including both end residues, the CDR3 is 13 amino acids long. Germline V gene data show CDR1 as SGHRS and CDR2 as YFSETQ. CDR3 protein: CASSLEWYGQGAI.

The chain employs TRBV7-2 and TRBJ2-3; 8 bases are a match to TRBD2. V dropped 0 bases and J dropped 4; count of bases not matched to a gene: 6. Germline CDR1 reads SGHTA; CDR2 reads FQGNSA. This CDR3 has 16 residues. CDR3 region: CASSLAPAGAADTQYF. Here the CDR3 DNA reads TGTGCCAGCAGCTTAGCTCCAGCGGGGGCGGCAGATACGCAGTATTTT.

This clone was detected once. V usage is TRBV7-6 and J usage is TRBJ1-2; D possibly corresponds to TRBD1 (6 bases). The germline V and J ends were trimmed by 5 bases and 7 bases, with 14 bases remaining between them. CDR1 and CDR2 (germline): SGHVS, FNYEAQ. The CDR3 loop spans 13 amino acids. CDR3 in DNA: TGTGCCAGCAGCGACCGGGGGGGCGGTGGCTACACCTTC. Its translation is CASSDRGGGGYTF.

In this sample, this clone is large (0.1 to 1%). This chain uses TRBV6-5 with TRBJ1-6; D gene ambiguous. V was pared by 0 bases and J by 7 bases, with 10 bases between. The CDR3 loop spans 15 amino acids. Germline-derived CDR1 and CDR2 are MNHEY and SVGAGI. The CDR3 sequence: CASSYSLPANSPLHF. DNA for the CDR3: TGTGCCAGCAGTTACTCCCTTCCCGCGAATTCACCCCTCCACTTT.

This clone was observed a single time. The genes are TRBV5-1 and TRBJ2-2; D gene unclear. The CDR3 loop spans 13 amino acids. Trimming stripped 0 bases from V and 4 bases from J, with 4 bases between. The germline V gene has CDR1 SGHRS and CDR2 YFSETQ. For the CDR3, the DNA is TGCGCCAGCAGCTTGGCAGGCACCGGGGAGCTGTTTTTT. Amino acid sequence: CASSLAGTGELFF.

The V gene is TRBV10-2, the J gene TRBJ1-5; TRBD1 might be the D (6 bases). The CDR3 spans 13 residues. Germline values: CDR1 WSHSY, CDR2 SAAADI. V lost 6 bases and J lost 4, with 10 bases in between. The CDR3 DNA reads TGCGCCAGCAGGCTCGACAGGAATCAGCCCCAGCATTTT. It translates to CASRLDRNQPQHF.

The genes are TRBV7-2 and TRBJ1-2; D possibly corresponds to TRBD1 (5 bases). CDR3 length: 13 amino acids. The V and J ends lost 8 bases and 8 bases respectively, with 18 bases between them. Germline-derived CDR1 and CDR2 are SGHTA and FQGNSA. CDR3 in amino acids: CASQPGQAQGYTF. Here the CDR3 DNA reads TGTGCCAGCCAACCAGGGCAGGCGCAAGGCTACACCTTC.

Concerning this clone itself: A read error is likely, as this CDR3 ends without the conserved phenylalanine or tryptophan. The DNA is left out, because the CDR3 cannot be placed on it with certainty; the CDR3 is given as TCRdb lists it. The chain combines TRBV19 with TRBJ1-2; TRBD1 is the table's D call and was not checked against the DNA. Germline V CDR1 and CDR2: LNHDA, SQIVND (reference sequence). Both ends counted, the CDR3 spans 10 residues. CDR3 residues: CASSDMPPHL.

This clone has only one observation. This sequence joins TRBV4-1 and TRBJ2-5, with D perhaps TRBD2 (5 bases). V was pared by 1 base and J by 5 bases, with 14 bases between. From germline, CDR1 is MGHRA and CDR2 YSYEKL. The CDR3 loop spans 15 amino acids. The DNA for the CDR3 is TGCGCCAGCAGCCAAGGTCTAGCTCTGGGGGAGACCCAGTACTTC. Translated, it gives CASSQGLALGETQYF.

The chain joins TRBV29-1 to TRBJ1-1, with TRBD1 identical over 8 bases. This CDR3 spans 16 amino acids. Trimming removed 5 bases from V and 3 bases from J; junction bases left unmatched: 14. Germline loops: CDR1 SQVTM, CDR2 ANQGSEA. The CDR3: CSVWRTGIFRDTEAFF. The CDR3 DNA follows: TGCAGCGTTTGGCGGACAGGGATTTTTAGGGACACTGAAGCTTTCTTT.

V and J are TRBV6-6 and TRBJ1-3; D not certain. V dropped 6 bases and J dropped 0 bases, with 12 bases sitting between them. The CDR3 contains 15 residues. Germline V lookup: CDR1 MNHNY, CDR2 SVGAGI (reference sequence). The CDR3 nucleotides are TGTGCCAGCAGCCGAAGAATAGACTCTGGAAACACCATATATTTT. Translating it yields CASSRRIDSGNTIYF.

The chain links TRBV30 to TRBJ2-6; TRBD1 might be the D (6 bases). The germline V gene encodes CDR1 GTSNPN and CDR2 SVGIG (reference sequence). This CDR3 is built from 15 residues. Trimming took off 2 bases at V and 0 bases at J, with 8 bases between the two ends. The CDR3 nucleotides are TGTGCCTGGAGTTCCAGGGGCTCTGGGGCCAACGTCCTGACTTTC. It specifies CAWSSRGSGANVLTF.

The chain joins TRBV5-8 to TRBJ2-3, with 15 bases identical to TRBD2. CDR3 length: 18 amino acids. Looked up from germline, CDR1 is SGHTS and CDR2 is YDEGEE. After removal of 4 bases from V and 3 bases from J, the junction contained 9 bases not matched to a gene. This CDR3 is CASSPGTSGGSGTDTQYF. The CDR3 region has the DNA TGTGCCAGCAGCCCCGGGACTAGCGGGGGGTCGGGTACAGATACGCAGTATTTT.